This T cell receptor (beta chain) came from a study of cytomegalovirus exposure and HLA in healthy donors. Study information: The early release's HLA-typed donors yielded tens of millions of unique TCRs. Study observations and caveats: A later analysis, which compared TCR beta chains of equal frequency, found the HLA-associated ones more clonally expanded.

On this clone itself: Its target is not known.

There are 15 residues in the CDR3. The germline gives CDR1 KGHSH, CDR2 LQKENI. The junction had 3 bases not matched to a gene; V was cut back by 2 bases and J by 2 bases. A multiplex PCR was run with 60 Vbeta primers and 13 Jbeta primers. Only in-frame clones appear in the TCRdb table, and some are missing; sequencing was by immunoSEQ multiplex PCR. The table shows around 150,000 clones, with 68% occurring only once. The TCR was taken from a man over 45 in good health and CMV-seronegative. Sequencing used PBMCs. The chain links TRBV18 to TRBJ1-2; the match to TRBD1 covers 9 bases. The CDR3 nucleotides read TGTGCCAGCTCACCAGAGACAGGGGGGAACTATGGCTACACCTTC. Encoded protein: CASSPETGGNYGYTF.